The clone carrying this T cell receptor (beta chain) was seen a few times. This specimen comes from a study of regulatory T cells in long-lasting Graves disease. As to time point: persistent/refractory GD, antithyroid drugs over 5 years with positive TRAb. The authors made the TCR library using RNA they extracted from PBMCs. Libraries of TCR beta came from iRepertoire HTBI primers plus Arm-PCR of CDR3 regions. Original data processing: Among the samples, roughly 65 TRBV and 14 to 15 TRBJ segments were identified. Using its own MiXCR run on the multiplex PCR reads, TCRdb lists one record per CDR3 protein. TCRdb assigned the V and J calls; the authors' analysis was not used. The sample holds about 290,000 distinct CDR3 sequences; around 21% are singletons and the top ten take more than 55%. The germline V gene encodes CDR1 DFQATT and CDR2 SNEGSKA (reference sequence). V dropped 5 bases and J dropped 0 bases, with 13 bases sitting between them. The CDR3 has 14 residues.

Sequencing was performed on peripheral blood mononuclear cells (PBMCs), taken when the disease was refractory, from a patient treated with antithyroid drugs. The chain combines TRBV20-1 with TRBJ1-1; the D is unclear. The TCR sequence derives from a female donor with Graves disease. CDR3 sequence reads: CSAVDRSLNTEAFF. CDR3 coding DNA: TGCAGTGCTGTAGACCGATCCTTGAACACTGAAGCTTTCTTT.